This T cell receptor (beta chain) was captured in a study of PD-L1 blockade in urothelial cancer. Study-wide context: About nine tenths of the roughly 30 patients were men whose urothelial cancer was bladder-origin. Chemotherapy regimens numbering 0 to 3 had been given to patients. Blood underwent analysis 3 weeks (second dose) and 6 weeks after treatment began.

This CDR3 comprises 15 residues. V lost 1 base, J lost 6 bases, and 2 bases stayed unmatched. CDR1 and CDR2 (germline): SGHNT, YENEEA. Clones were read by immunoSEQ multiplex PCR, and TCRdb kept only the in-frame ones, dropping some. The repertoire holds 32,000 or so clones, with around 82% as singletons. The time point here: pretreatment peripheral blood. Sample contribution per patient ranged from 1 to 8, covering pretreatment and on-treatment. This clone has just a few counts. The sequencing here drew on PBMCs, taken around atezolizumab (anti-PD-L1) treatment. The TCR comes from a man in his 60s with urothelial cancer. This sequence joins TRBV11-3 and TRBJ2-1, with TRBD2 matching 11 bases. The CDR3 coding sequence is TGTGCCAGCAGCTTAGGACTAGCGGGGATCAATGAGCAGTTCTTC. This translates into CASSLGLAGINEQFF.